This T cell receptor (beta chain) was sequenced for a study of cytomegalovirus exposure and HLA in healthy donors. About the research overall: Researchers found that approximately 80% of a few hundred genotyped donors fell within the Caucasian-associated ancestry cluster.

Amplification used 60 Vbeta primers and 13 Jbeta primers. The protocol was immunoSEQ multiplex PCR, while the TCRdb copy is restricted to in-frame clones and leaves out a portion. The sample shows roughly 190,000 clones, around 80% of them seen only once. This clone was detected only once. CDR3 size: 16 residues. Looked up from germline, CDR1 is MNHNS and CDR2 is SASEGT. The trim removed 1 base at V and 5 bases at J, leaving 3 bases unmatched. The chain uses TRBV6-1 and TRBJ2-3; 13 bases are shared with TRBD2. This TCR derives from a woman in her forties or fifties in good health and CMV-seronegative. Input material: PBMCs. The CDR3 region has the DNA TGTGCCAGCAGTGAAGGGACTAGCGGGGGAATAGATACGCAGTATTTT. Translating gives CASSEGTSGGIDTQYF.